The TCR beta chain under discussion was sequenced for a study of blood T cell repertoires in COVID-19. This table comes from immunoSEQ multiplex PCR, and its TCRdb copy is limited to in-frame clones, with some not included. The data contain tens of thousands of clones, 80% to 90% of them seen just once; the ten biggest clones take up approximately 7.3%. The CDR3 loop spans 16 amino acids. CDR1 is MNHEY, CDR2 SVGEGT, per germline. V gave up 0 bases and J gave up 5 bases; unmatched junction bases: 9. Material for sequencing was peripheral blood. This clonotype originated in a human donor in a cohort sampled during active COVID-19. The rearrangement uses TRBV6-2 or TRBV6-3 and TRBJ2-5; TRBD2 matches 7 bases. Here the CDR3 reads CASSYSMRETTETQYF. Written as DNA, the CDR3 is TGTGCCAGCAGTTACTCGATGCGGGAGACGACGGAGACCCAGTACTTC.